The 13 T cell receptor beta chains in this list originate from one sample, sequenced in a study of blood T cell repertoires in COVID-19. Produced via immunoSEQ multiplex PCR; TCRdb's table is partial and in-frame only. The data hold hundreds of thousands of clones, with approximately 89% observed a single time. The sequencing input was PBMCs or T cells enriched from blood (not recorded which). The receptors derive from a woman aged 40 to 50 who had recovered from COVID-19.

This clone was detected only once. The chain carries TRBV5-1 and TRBJ1-3; a weak D match, TRBD1 (5 bases). Germline V CDR1 and CDR2: SGHRS, YFSETQ. V lost 0 bases, J lost 0 bases, and 10 bases lay in between. This CDR3 comprises 16 residues. Here the CDR3 DNA reads TGCGCCAGCAGCTTGGGGGCAGGGCCCTCTGGAAACACCATATATTTT. It is translated as CASSLGAGPSGNTIYF. The variable domain in full, with the rest retrieved from reference TRBV5-1 and TRBJ1-3, is KAGVTQTPRYLIKTRGQQVTLSCSPISGHRSVSWYQQTPGQGLQFLFEYFSETQRNKGNFPGRFSGRQFSNSRSEMNVSTLELGDSALYLCASSLGAGPSGNTIYFGEGSWLTVV.

For the CDR3, the DNA is TGTGCCAGCAGTGAGGCACAGGGGGTCATTCAGTACTTC. Translation: CASSEAQGVIQYF. The chain carries TRBV6-1 and TRBJ2-4; the match to TRBD1 covers 8 bases. J lost 9 bases, V lost 3 bases, and 4 bases had no gene match. This CDR3 comprises 13 residues. Germline lookup yields CDR1 MNHNS and CDR2 SASEGT.

J is TRBJ1-3 and V is TRBV29-1; 7 positions agree with TRBD1. With V trimmed by 6 bases and J by 2 bases, 7 bases remained unmatched. Per the germline V gene, CDR1 is SQVTM and CDR2 is ANQGSEA. CDR3 size: 14 residues. The CDR3 DNA reads as TGCAGCGTCCGACAGGGCAAGGCTGGAAACACCATATATTTT. Amino acid sequence: CSVRQGKAGNTIYF.

A word on this clone: At one end the junction does not follow the germline gene, possibly because of a read error. The chain recombines TRBV9 with TRBJ2-1; possibly TRBD2 for D (5 bases). CDR3 length equals 15 residues. Germline-derived CDR1 and CDR2 are SGDLS and YYNGEE. In DNA form, the CDR3 reads TGTGCCAGCAGCGGAGTAGCGCTCTCCTACAATGAGCGGTTCTTC. It is translated as CASSGVALSYNERFF.

The chain is built from TRBV19 and TRBJ1-5, with 8 bases matching TRBD1. The CDR3 covers 14 residues. V shed 10 bases and J 5 bases; nucleotides not matched to a gene: 10. The V gene's germline CDR1 is LNHDA and CDR2 SQIVND (reference sequence). CDR3 protein: CATLGRGLDQPQHF. The DNA of the CDR3 is TGTGCCACCCTTGGCAGGGGGCTTGATCAGCCCCAGCATTTT.

This clone is a singleton in its sample. The rearrangement joins TRBV3-1 (or the pseudogene TRBV3-2) to TRBJ2-7; perhaps TRBD2 as D (6 bases). Trimming took off 1 base at V and 0 bases at J, with 16 bases between the two ends. The CDR3 contains 17 residues. The V gene's germline CDR1 is LGHDT and CDR2 YNNKEL (reference sequence). The CDR3 DNA is TGTGCCAGCAGCCAAGTGAGGAGGGAGAAAGTCTCCTACGAGCAGTACTTC. It yields the protein CASSQVRREKVSYEQYF.

The J gene is TRBJ2-4, the V gene TRBV7-5; the D call TRBD2 from the table was never checked on the DNA. TRBV7-5 has pseudogene status. This CDR3 is built from 15 residues. The CDR3 spells CARSWAGKVKNIQYF. CDR3 DNA: TGTGCCAGAAGCTGGGCGGGGAAGGTCAAAAACATTCAGTACTTC.

The chain carries TRBV4-3 and TRBJ2-7; 10 bases match TRBD2. Germline values: CDR1 LGHNA, CDR2 YSLEER. With V trimmed by 1 base and J by 6 bases, 3 bases remained unmatched. The CDR3 has 14 residues. CDR3 residues: CASSQGPSGSEQYF. CDR3 DNA: TGCGCCAGCAGCCAAGGCCCTAGCGGGAGCGAGCAGTACTTC.

This rearrangement joins TRBV5-4 to TRBJ2-5, with 8 bases that match TRBD1. CDR3 size: 14 residues. Trimming at V came to 1 base and at J to 3 bases, leaving 2 bases not matched to a gene. CDR1 is SGHNT, CDR2 YYREEE, per germline (reference sequence). CDR3 in DNA: TGTGCCAGCAGCTTGCGGACAGGGAAAGAGACCCAGTACTTC. This sequence encodes CASSLRTGKETQYF.

The CDR3 nucleotides are TGCGCCAGCAGCTTGGCGACTAGCGGTAATGAGCAGTTCTTC. This gives the protein CASSLATSGNEQFF. The chain combines TRBV5-1 with TRBJ2-1, with 9 bases that match TRBD2. Germline-derived CDR1 and CDR2 are SGHRS and YFSETQ. The ends lost 0 bases at V and 7 bases at J; junction bases unmatched: 2. The CDR3 runs to 14 residues. The full variable domain, completed using reference TRBV5-1 and TRBJ2-1, is KAGVTQTPRYLIKTRGQQVTLSCSPISGHRSVSWYQQTPGQGLQFLFEYFSETQRNKGNFPGRFSGRQFSNSRSEMNVSTLELGDSALYLCASSLATSGNEQFFGPGTRLTVL.

The chain has TRBV4-2 and TRBJ1-4; 8 bases map to TRBD1. The ends lost 4 bases at V and 8 bases at J; junction bases unmatched: 21. CDR1 and CDR2 (germline): LGHNA, YNFKEQ. CDR3 length: 19 amino acids. The CDR3 DNA sequence: TGTGCCAGCAGCCCAGGACAGGGACGGTCATCGATGGTCGGCGAAAAACTGTTTTTT. It is translated as CASSPGQGRSSMVGEKLFF.

The chain joins TRBV7-2 to TRBJ1-1; a possible D gene is TRBD1 (5 bases). This CDR3 comprises 15 residues. The V gene lost 1 base and the J gene lost 0 bases, with 9 bases spanning the gap. Germline V lookup: CDR1 SGHTA, CDR2 FQGNSA. CDR3 in DNA: TGTGCCAGCAGCTTAGAGGGGCAGATGAACACTGAAGCTTTCTTT. It codes for CASSLEGQMNTEAFF. Looking up the rest from reference TRBV7-2 and TRBJ1-1 gives the full variable domain: GAGVSQSPSNKVTEKGKDVELRCDPISGHTALYWYRQSLGQGLEFLIYFQGNSAPDKSGLPSDRFSAERTGGSVSTLTIQRTQQEDSAVYLCASSLEGQMNTEAFFGQGTRLTVV.

The rearrangement uses TRBV19 and TRBJ2-7; TRBD1 matches at 11 bases. Germline CDR1 and CDR2: LNHDA and SQIVND (reference sequence). The V segment lost 7 bases and the J segment 8 bases; nucleotides outside the gene matches: 7. The CDR3 is 13 residues long. DNA for the CDR3: TGTGCCAGTACCGCGGGACAGGGGGGCAAGCAGTACTTC. Protein sequence: CASTAGQGGKQYF.